This T cell receptor (beta chain) was identified in a study of blood T cell repertoires in COVID-19. Across the whole study: PBMCs, B-cell-depleted T cells, or T cells provided the cDNA or gDNA that made up the material.

This CDR3 region has 16 residues. Deletions cut 4 bases from V and 4 bases from J, with 15 bases between. The germline V gene has CDR1 SGHNT and CDR2 YYREEE (reference sequence). In the authors' methods: For nucleated cells, counts were estimated from reference gene primer amplification. Generated by immunoSEQ multiplex PCR, the TCRdb table keeps only in-frame clones and is missing some. D and trimming were read from the DNA, whereas the V and J calls and clone size are those reported in that table. The sample includes about 150,000 clones, 84% of them seen just once. The TCR sequence derives from a man in his 70s with acute or convalescent COVID-19. Material for sequencing was peripheral blood. This chain joins TRBV5-4 and TRBJ2-6; D gene unclear. CDR3 in DNA: TGTGCCAGCAGCCTTCACAGTTCTCCCGGGGCCAACGTCCTGACTTTC. It specifies CASSLHSSPGANVLTF.